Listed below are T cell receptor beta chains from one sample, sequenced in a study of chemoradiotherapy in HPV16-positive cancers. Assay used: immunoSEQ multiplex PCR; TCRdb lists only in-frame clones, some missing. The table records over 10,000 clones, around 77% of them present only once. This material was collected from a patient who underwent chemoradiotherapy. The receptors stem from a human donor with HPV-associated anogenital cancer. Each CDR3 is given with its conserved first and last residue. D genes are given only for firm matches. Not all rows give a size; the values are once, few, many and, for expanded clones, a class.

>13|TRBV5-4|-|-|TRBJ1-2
TGTGCCAGCAGCTTGGCCGACAGGCCTGGCTACACCTTC
CASSLADRPGYTF
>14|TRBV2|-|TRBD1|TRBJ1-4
TGTGCCAGCAGTAGGGGACAGGAATCTGAAAAACTGTTTTTT
CASSRGQESEKLFF
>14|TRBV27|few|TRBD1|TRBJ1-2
TGTGCCAGCAGTTTTTCGGGACAGGGTTCTGGCTACACCTTC
CASSFSGQGSGYTF
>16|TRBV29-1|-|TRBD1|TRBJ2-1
TGCAGCGTTGAAGATTCGGGGCAGGGGGCGGTCAATGAGCAGTTCTTC
CSVEDSGQGAVNEQFF
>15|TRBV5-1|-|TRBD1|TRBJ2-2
TGCGCCAGCAGCTGGACAGGGGGCGAGAACGGGGAGCTGTTTTTT
CASSWTGGENGELFF
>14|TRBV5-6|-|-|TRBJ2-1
TGTGCCAGCGGTGGGGGGCCGCTCGGGGATGAGCAGTTCTTC
CASGGGPLGDEQFF
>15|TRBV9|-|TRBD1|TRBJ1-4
TGTGCCAGCAGCTCCTCCGGGACAGGGCAAGAAAAACTGTTTTTT
CASSSSGTGQEKLFF
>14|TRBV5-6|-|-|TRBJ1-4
TGTGCCAGCAGCCCCGGGACGGCGTACGAAAAACTGTTTTTT
CASSPGTAYEKLFF
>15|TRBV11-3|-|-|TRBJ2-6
TGTGCCAGCAGCTTGGGGGGCTCTGGGGCCAACGTCCTGACTTTC
CASSLGGSGANVLTF
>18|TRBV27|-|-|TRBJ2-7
TGTGCCAGCAGTTTAAGCCTTTCAGATTTCCTTACGAGCGACGAGCAGTACTTC
CASSLSLSDFLTSDEQYF
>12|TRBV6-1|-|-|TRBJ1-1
TGTGCCAGCACCCAGACAGGTTTGGGAGCTTTCTTT
CASTQTGLGAFF
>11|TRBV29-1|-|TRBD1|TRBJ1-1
TGCAGCGTGGGCGGGACAGGGCGAGCTTTCTTT
CSVGGTGRAFF
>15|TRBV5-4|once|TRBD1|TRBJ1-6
TGTGCCAGCAGCTTGACCGGGACAGGGGGTTCACCCCTCCACTTT
CASSLTGTGGSPLHF
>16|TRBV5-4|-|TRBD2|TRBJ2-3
TGTGCCAGCAGGCCCCTTCTAGCGGGGGGGACAGATACGCAGTATTTT
CASRPLLAGGTDTQYF
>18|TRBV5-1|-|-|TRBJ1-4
TGCGCCAGCAGCTTGGCCCCCAGCTTCGAAATCGGTTCTGAAAAACTGTTTTTT
CASSLAPSFEIGSEKLFF
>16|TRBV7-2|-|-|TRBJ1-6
TGTGCCAGCAGCTTAGTGGGGACCCGGGTAAATTCACCCCTCCACTTT
CASSLVGTRVNSPLHF
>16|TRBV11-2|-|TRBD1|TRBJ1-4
TGTGCCAGCAGCGCGACCGGGACAGGGGGCCATGAAAAACTGTTTTTT
CASSATGTGGHEKLFF
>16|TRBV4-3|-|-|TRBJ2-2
TGCGCCAGCAGCCAAGCTCATGCAGGAGGGACCGGGGAGCTGTTTTTT
CASSQAHAGGTGELFF
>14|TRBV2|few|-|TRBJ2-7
TGTGCCAGCAGTCCTGACAGGAGCTCCTACGAGCAGTACTTC
CASSPDRSSYEQYF
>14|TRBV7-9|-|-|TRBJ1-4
TGTGCCAGCCGTGCGGCAGGGACAAATGAAAAACTGTTTTTT
CASRAAGTNEKLFF
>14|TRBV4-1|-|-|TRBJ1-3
TGCGCCAGCAGCTCAGTGATTTCTGGAAACACCATATATTTT
CASSSVISGNTIYF
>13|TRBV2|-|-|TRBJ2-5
TGTGCCAGCAGTGAAAGCGGGTGGGAGACCCAGTACTTC
CASSESGWETQYF
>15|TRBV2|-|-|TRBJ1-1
TGTGCCAGCAGTGCCGCTCGAGGGGTCGGCACTGAAGCTTTCTTT
CASSAARGVGTEAFF
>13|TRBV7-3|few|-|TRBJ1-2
TGTGCCAGCAGCAACGACGGGGGGTATGGCTACACCTTC
CASSNDGGYGYTF
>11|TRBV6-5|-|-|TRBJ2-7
TGTGCCGCAACTGGGAACTACGAGCAGTACTTC
CAATGNYEQYF
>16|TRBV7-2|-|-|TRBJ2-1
TGTGCCAGCAGCTTAGTTGGCCGGGGGCTCGGGAATGAGCAGTTCTTC
CASSLVGRGLGNEQFF
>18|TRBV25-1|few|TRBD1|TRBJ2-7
TGTGCCAGCAGTGGCATCCGGAAGGGACAGGAGAGCTCCTACGAGCAGTACTTC
CASSGIRKGQESSYEQYF
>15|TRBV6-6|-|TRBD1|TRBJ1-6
TGTGCCAGCAGAGAGTCGGGACAGTATAATTCACCCCTCCACTTT
CASRESGQYNSPLHF
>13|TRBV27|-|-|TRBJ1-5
TGTGCCAGCAGTTTCGACACCGATCAGCCCCAGCATTTT
CASSFDTDQPQHF
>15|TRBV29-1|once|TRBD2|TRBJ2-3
TGCAGCGTTGAGGGCGGGGGGGCAGTGGGAGATACGCAGTATTTT
CSVEGGGAVGDTQYF
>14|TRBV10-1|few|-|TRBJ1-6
TGCGCCAGCTCTTCAGGCAGGGCCATTCGGGCCCTCCACTTT
CASSSGRAIRALHF
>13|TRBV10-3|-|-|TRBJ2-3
TGTGCCATCAGTGAGTCCAGCACAGATACGCAGTATTTT
CAISESSTDTQYF
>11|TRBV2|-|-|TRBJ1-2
TGTGCCAGCAGCGCATCAGGTAGCGACACCTTC
CASSASGSDTF
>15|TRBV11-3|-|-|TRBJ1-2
TGTGCCAGCAGCTTAGGAAGGACCCCAAGCTATGGCTACACCTTC
CASSLGRTPSYGYTF
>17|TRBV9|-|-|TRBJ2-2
TGTGCCAGCAGCGTAGCTACAGGGGGAGGGACGGACGGGGAGCTGTTTTTT
CASSVATGGGTDGELFF
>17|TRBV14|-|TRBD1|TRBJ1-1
TGTGCCAGCAGCCTTACCCCGGGACAGGGATCGAACACTGAAGCTTTCTTT
CASSLTPGQGSNTEAFF
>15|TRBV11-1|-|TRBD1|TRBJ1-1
TGTGCCAGCAGCTTGGACAGGGGATGGGAAACTGAAGCTTTCTTT
CASSLDRGWETEAFF
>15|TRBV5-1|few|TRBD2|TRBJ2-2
TGCGCCAGCAGCTTCTCAGCGGGGGCGGCGGGGGAGCTGTTTTTT
CASSFSAGAAGELFF
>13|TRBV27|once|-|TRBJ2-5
TGTGCCAGCAGTGCAGGGACCCCAAGGACCCAGTACTTC
CASSAGTPRTQYF
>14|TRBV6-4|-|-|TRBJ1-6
TGTGCCAGCAGTGAGCGGACGAATAATTCACCCCTCCACTTT
CASSERTNNSPLHF
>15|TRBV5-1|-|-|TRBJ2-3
TGCGCCAGCAGCCCCGCGGCCCGCTCGACAGATACGCAGTATTTT
CASSPAARSTDTQYF
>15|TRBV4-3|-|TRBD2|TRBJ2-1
TGCGCCAGCAGCCAGAGCGGGGGAGCTTTCGTTGAGCAGTTCTTC
CASSQSGGAFVEQFF
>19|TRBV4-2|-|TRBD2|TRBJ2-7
TGTGCCAGCAGCCAAGCCGGGACTAGCGACTTCCTAAGCTCCTACGAGCAGTACTTC
CASSQAGTSDFLSSYEQYF
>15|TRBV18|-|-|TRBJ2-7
TGTGCCAGCTCACCACCATTAGAGACTTCCTACGAGCAGTACTTC
CASSPPLETSYEQYF
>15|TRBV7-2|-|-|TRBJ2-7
TGTGCCAGCAGCTTAGGCTCGTTTGACGACTACGAGCAGTACTTC
CASSLGSFDDYEQYF
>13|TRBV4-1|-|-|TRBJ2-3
TGCGCCAGCAGCCGAGTTCTGGCAGATACGCAGTATTTT
CASSRVLADTQYF
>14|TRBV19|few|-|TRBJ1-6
TGTGCCAGTAGTAAGGTCCCATTTAATTCACCCCTCCACTTT
CASSKVPFNSPLHF
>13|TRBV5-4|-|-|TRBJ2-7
TGTGCCAGCAGCCGGGGGGCTCTACACGAGCAGTACTTC
CASSRGALHEQYF
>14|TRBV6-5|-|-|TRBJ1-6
TGTGCCAGCGGAAAGGGGGTAGAGAATTCACCCCTCCACTTT
CASGKGVENSPLHF
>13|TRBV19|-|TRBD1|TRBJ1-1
TGTGCCAGTAGCCCAGAGGACAGGCTAGAAGCTTTCTTT
CASSPEDRLEAFF
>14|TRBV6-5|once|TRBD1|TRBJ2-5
TGTGCCAGCAGGGGGAGAGGGGGCGAAGAGACCCAGTACTTC
CASRGRGGEETQYF
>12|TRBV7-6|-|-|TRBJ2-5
TGTGCCAGCAGCAGCGTTCAAGAGACCCAGTACTTC
CASSSVQETQYF
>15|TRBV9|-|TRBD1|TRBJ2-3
TGTGCCAGCACCAGACAGGGGGGCCCCACAGATACGCAGTATTTT
CASTRQGGPTDTQYF
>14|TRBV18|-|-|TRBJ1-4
TGTGCCAGCTCACCACTCCACCGCGGAGAAAAACTGTTTTTT
CASSPLHRGEKLFF
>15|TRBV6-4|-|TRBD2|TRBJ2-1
TGTGCCAGCAGTGACTCGGCGGGGGGAAACAATGAGCAGTTCTTC
CASSDSAGGNNEQFF
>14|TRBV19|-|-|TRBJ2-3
TGTGCCAGTAAACCCAGTTCACACACAGATACGCAGTATTTT
CASKPSSHTDTQYF
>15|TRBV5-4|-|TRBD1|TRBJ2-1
TGTGCCAGCAGCCCCCTAGGACAGGGATTAGGTGAGCAGTTCTTC
CASSPLGQGLGEQFF
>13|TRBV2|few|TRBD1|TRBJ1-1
TGTGCCAGCACTTGGGACAGCCAAAGGGAAGCTTTCTTT
CASTWDSQREAFF
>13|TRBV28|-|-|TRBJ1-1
TGTGCCAGCAGCCCCGGGAGAAACACTGAAGCTTTCTTT
CASSPGRNTEAFF
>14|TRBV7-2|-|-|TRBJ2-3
TGTGCCAGCAGCTTAGGCGCGGGTGAAGATACGCAGTATTTT
CASSLGAGEDTQYF